Listed below are T cell receptor beta chains from one sample, sequenced in a study of graft-versus-host responses after intestinal transplantation. Some clones are missing from TCRdb's copy, which holds only in-frame ones; the method was immunoSEQ multiplex PCR. Among about 19,000 clones listed, about a third were seen once. The sequencing here drew on alloreactive CD4+ T cells from a mixed lymphocyte reaction culture, taken before transplantation. The receptors were gathered from a human patient who was an organ donor for intestinal transplantation. CDR3s include the opening cysteine and the closing phenylalanine or tryptophan. The D gene is left open where the match is weak. Clone size is not always given. Where it is, it says once, few, many or a class for expanded clones.

CDR3 protein: CASHYVGAEKLFF
CDR3 DNA: TGTGCCAGCCATTACGTGGGGGCTGAAAAACTGTTTTTT
J gene: TRBJ1-4
clone size: .
V gene: TRBV4-2
D gene: .

CDR3 protein: CASNLVASSFSEQFF
CDR3 DNA: TGTGCCAGTAATTTGGTGGCTAGTTCGTTCAGTGAGCAGTTCTTC
J gene: TRBJ2-1
clone size: .
V gene: TRBV19
D gene: .

CDR3 protein: CSVGKGEDYGYTF
CDR3 DNA: TGCAGCGTCGGGAAGGGGGAGGACTATGGCTACACCTTC
J gene: TRBJ1-2
clone size: medium-sized
V gene: TRBV29-1
D gene: .

CDR3 protein: CASSYDRDRTHQPQHF
CDR3 DNA: TGTGCCAGCAGTTATGATAGGGACAGAACTCATCAGCCCCAGCATTTT
J gene: TRBJ1-5
clone size: .
V gene: TRBV6-5
D gene: TRBD1

CDR3 protein: CASSPISAGDGELFF
CDR3 DNA: TGTGCCAGCAGCCCAATTTCAGCGGGAGACGGGGAGCTGTTTTTT
J gene: TRBJ2-2
clone size: .
V gene: TRBV11-3
D gene: TRBD2

CDR3 protein: CASSTNPMRVSYEQYF
CDR3 DNA: TGTGCCAGCAGTACCAACCCCATGAGAGTTTCCTACGAGCAGTACTTC
J gene: TRBJ2-7
clone size: .
V gene: TRBV27
D gene: .

CDR3 protein: CASRSALARRNEQYF
CDR3 DNA: TGTGCCAGCAGGTCCGCACTAGCCCGCAGGAACGAGCAGTACTTC
J gene: TRBJ2-7
clone size: .
V gene: TRBV6-6
D gene: .

CDR3 protein: CAIASTRTVRTEAFF
CDR3 DNA: TGTGCCATAGCGAGTACCCGAACAGTTCGAACTGAAGCTTTCTTT
J gene: TRBJ1-1
clone size: medium-sized
V gene: TRBV10-3
D gene: .

CDR3 protein: CASGRDHQPQHF
CDR3 DNA: TGTGCCAGCGGGAGGGACCATCAGCCCCAGCATTTT
J gene: TRBJ1-5
clone size: few
V gene: TRBV6-6
D gene: .

CDR3 protein: CASSLTSGSSYEQYF
CDR3 DNA: TGTGCCAGCAGTCTGACTAGCGGGAGCTCCTACGAGCAGTACTTC
J gene: TRBJ2-7
clone size: .
V gene: TRBV5-4
D gene: TRBD2

CDR3 protein: CAISGGAGGFTDTQYF
CDR3 DNA: TGTGCCATCAGTGGAGGAGCGGGAGGTTTCACAGATACGCAGTATTTT
J gene: TRBJ2-3
clone size: few
V gene: TRBV10-3
D gene: TRBD2

CDR3 protein: CSPARGNTGELFF
CDR3 DNA: TGCAGCCCAGCCAGAGGGAACACCGGGGAGCTGTTTTTT
J gene: TRBJ2-2
clone size: .
V gene: TRBV29-1
D gene: .

CDR3 protein: CASSQIETQYF
CDR3 DNA: TGTGCCAGCAGTCAAATAGAGACCCAGTACTTC
J gene: TRBJ2-5
clone size: few
V gene: TRBV6-6
D gene: .

CDR3 protein: CSVGGWEETQYF
CDR3 DNA: TGCAGCGTTGGGGGTTGGGAGGAGACCCAGTACTTC
J gene: TRBJ2-5
clone size: .
V gene: TRBV29-1
D gene: .

CDR3 protein: CASSQFNEGTQYF
CDR3 DNA: TGTGCCAGCAGCCAATTTAACGAAGGGACCCAGTACTTC
J gene: TRBJ2-5
clone size: .
V gene: TRBV16
D gene: .

CDR3 protein: CAISARTGGGELFF
CDR3 DNA: TGTGCCATCAGTGCCCGGACAGGGGGCGGGGAGCTGTTTTTT
J gene: TRBJ2-2
clone size: medium-sized
V gene: TRBV10-3
D gene: TRBD1

CDR3 protein: CASSYLGGGVDTQYF
CDR3 DNA: TGTGCCAGCAGTTACCTGGGGGGAGGGGTAGATACGCAGTATTTT
J gene: TRBJ2-3
clone size: .
V gene: TRBV6-6
D gene: TRBD2

CDR3 protein: CASSLAGGSNTGELFF
CDR3 DNA: TGTGCCAGCAGCCTAGCTGGGGGCTCGAACACCGGGGAGCTGTTTTTT
J gene: TRBJ2-2
clone size: .
V gene: TRBV4-2
D gene: .

CDR3 protein: CASSLAGGASYTF
CDR3 DNA: TGTGCCAGCAGCTTAGCCGGGGGCGCAAGCTACACCTTC
J gene: TRBJ1-2
clone size: .
V gene: TRBV7-9
D gene: .

CDR3 protein: CAWSVGLAGVHEQYF
CDR3 DNA: TGTGCCTGGAGTGTCGGACTAGCGGGAGTCCACGAGCAGTACTTC
J gene: TRBJ2-7
clone size: few
V gene: TRBV30
D gene: TRBD2

CDR3 protein: CSVEETGTEAFF
CDR3 DNA: TGCAGCGTTGAAGAGACGGGGACTGAAGCTTTCTTT
J gene: TRBJ1-1
clone size: .
V gene: TRBV29-1
D gene: .

CDR3 protein: CASGNPGQGYEQYF
CDR3 DNA: TGTGCCAGCGGAAACCCGGGACAGGGCTACGAGCAGTACTTC
J gene: TRBJ2-7
clone size: .
V gene: TRBV6-1
D gene: TRBD1

CDR3 protein: CASSSTWTSGADTQYF
CDR3 DNA: TGTGCCAGCAGTTCTACTTGGACTAGCGGGGCGGATACGCAGTATTTT
J gene: TRBJ2-3
clone size: .
V gene: TRBV6-5
D gene: TRBD2

CDR3 protein: CASSPGGHGRDGYTF
CDR3 DNA: TGTGCCAGCAGCCCGGGGGGACACGGAAGAGATGGCTACACCTTC
J gene: TRBJ1-2
clone size: .
V gene: TRBV28
D gene: .

CDR3 protein: CASSQGSEAFF
CDR3 DNA: TGTGCCAGCAGTCAGGGATCTGAAGCTTTCTTT
J gene: TRBJ1-1
clone size: few
V gene: TRBV6-1
D gene: .

CDR3 protein: CASSLGREWETQYF
CDR3 DNA: TGTGCCAGCAGTTTAGGGCGGGAGTGGGAGACCCAGTACTTC
J gene: TRBJ2-5
clone size: few
V gene: TRBV28
D gene: TRBD2

CDR3 protein: CASSLPSYNEQFF
CDR3 DNA: TGTGCCAGCAGCCTGCCCTCCTACAATGAGCAGTTCTTC
J gene: TRBJ2-1
clone size: .
V gene: TRBV7-2
D gene: .

CDR3 protein: CASSLDGGWGYGYTF
CDR3 DNA: TGCGCCAGCAGCTTGGATGGCGGGTGGGGCTATGGCTACACCTTC
J gene: TRBJ1-2
clone size: .
V gene: TRBV5-1
D gene: .

CDR3 protein: CASSRAFPAGYEQYF
CDR3 DNA: TGTGCCAGCAGCCGGGCTTTCCCGGCCGGGTACGAGCAGTACTTC
J gene: TRBJ2-7
clone size: .
V gene: TRBV2
D gene: .

CDR3 protein: CASSLPSADTQYF
CDR3 DNA: TGTGCCAGCAGCTTACCGTCGGCAGATACGCAGTATTTT
J gene: TRBJ2-3
clone size: once
V gene: TRBV2
D gene: .

CDR3 protein: CASSLAPTGGEQYF
CDR3 DNA: TGTGCCAGCTCCCTGGCACCTACCGGCGGCGAGCAGTACTTC
J gene: TRBJ2-7
clone size: .
V gene: TRBV18
D gene: .

CDR3 protein: CASSATSSTDTQYF
CDR3 DNA: TGCGCCAGCAGCGCCACATCCTCCACAGATACGCAGTATTTT
J gene: TRBJ2-3
clone size: .
V gene: TRBV5-1
D gene: .

CDR3 protein: CASSLRGPWTSGIAYEQYF
CDR3 DNA: TGTGCCAGCAGCTTACGGGGCCCTTGGACTAGCGGGATAGCGTACGAGCAGTACTTC
J gene: TRBJ2-7
clone size: .
V gene: TRBV7-2
D gene: TRBD2

CDR3 protein: CAISEQGNIQYF
CDR3 DNA: TGTGCCATCAGTGAGCAGGGTAACATTCAGTACTTC
J gene: TRBJ2-4
clone size: .
V gene: TRBV10-3
D gene: .

CDR3 protein: CASSFSGSGELFF
CDR3 DNA: TGTGCCAGCAGCTTTTCCGGGTCCGGGGAGCTGTTTTTT
J gene: TRBJ2-2
clone size: medium-sized
V gene: TRBV5-5
D gene: .

CDR3 protein: CASSQELAGSTKNIQYF
CDR3 DNA: TGTGCCAGCAGCCAAGAACTAGCGGGATCAACCAAAAACATTCAGTACTTC
J gene: TRBJ2-4
clone size: .
V gene: TRBV4-2
D gene: TRBD2

CDR3 protein: CASSATSYEQYF
CDR3 DNA: TGTGCCAGCAGCGCCACCTCCTACGAGCAGTACTTC
J gene: TRBJ2-7
clone size: .
V gene: TRBV2
D gene: .

CDR3 protein: CASSEDHHRFSYEQYF
CDR3 DNA: TGTGCCAGCAGTGAGGACCATCACAGGTTCTCCTACGAGCAGTACTTC
J gene: TRBJ2-7
clone size: few
V gene: TRBV6-1
D gene: .